This T cell receptor (beta chain) stems from a study of identical twins. Per germline, CDR1 DFQATT and CDR2 SNEGSKA (reference sequence). The CDR3 sequence is 11 residues long. This clonotype has more than one count but fewer than ten. TCRdb passed the 5' RACE reads through MiXCR, listing each CDR3 protein once. The sample has 1.5 million to 2 million distinct CDR3 sequences; about 32% are singletons. Sequenced: cord blood. The V and J genes are TRBV20-1 and TRBJ2-7; D is uncertain. The J call may be faulty, since TRBJ2-5 better matches the DNA end. This receptor was taken from a newborn girl in good health. CDR3 nucleotides: TGCAGTGCTAGAGATCAGTGGACCCAGTACTTC. Amino acids: CSARDQWTQYF.